This passage covers 21 T cell receptor beta chains from one sample sequenced in a study of blood T cell repertoires in COVID-19. Method: immunoSEQ multiplex PCR; TCRdb's copy keeps in-frame clones and lacks some. The table includes more than 150,000 clones, approximately 86% detected once. Source material: peripheral blood. The receptors shown here come from a man aged 70 or older with active or convalescent COVID-19.

The rearrangement links TRBV5-1 to TRBJ2-7; 9 bases map to TRBD2. The V gene end was trimmed by 5 bases and the J gene end by 7 bases; junction bases not matched to a gene: 7. Germline lookup yields CDR1 SGHRS and CDR2 YFSETQ. The CDR3 extends over 13 amino acids. CDR3 loop: CASSLAGLREQYF. For the CDR3, the DNA is TGCGCCAGCAGTCTAGCGGGACTTCGGGAGCAGTACTTC.

This rearrangement joins TRBV7-9 to TRBJ2-1, with 12 bases aligning to TRBD2. CDR1 is SEHNR, CDR2 FQNEAQ, per germline (reference sequence). The trim removed 0 bases at V and 8 bases at J, leaving 5 bases unmatched. CDR3 length: 16 residues. CDR3 in DNA: TGTGCCAGCAGCTTAGCGACTAGCGGGAGATTGGATGAGCAGTTCTTC. It specifies CASSLATSGRLDEQFF.

This chain links TRBV11-2 with TRBJ2-7, with D uncertain. V was shortened by 5 bases and J by 2 bases, with 13 bases between the two germline ends. The germline V gene has CDR1 SGHAT and CDR2 FQNNGV. The CDR3 totals 14 residues. CDR3 loop: CASSPEIPTYEQYF. The DNA of the CDR3 is TGTGCCAGCAGCCCCGAGATCCCAACCTACGAGCAGTACTTC.

The chain combines TRBV12-3 or TRBV12-4 with TRBJ1-4; 7 nucleotides agree with TRBD1. This CDR3 region has 12 residues. With 5 bases clipped from V and 14 bases from J, the junction kept 8 bases outside the gene matches. CDR3 residues: CASSNPTGPLFF. In DNA form, the CDR3 reads TGTGCCAGCAGTAACCCGACAGGGCCCCTGTTTTTT.

The chain uses TRBV5-1 and TRBJ2-2; 7 bases map to TRBD2. This CDR3 has 15 residues. From germline, CDR1 is SGHRS and CDR2 YFSETQ. V shed 0 bases and J 6 bases; nucleotides not matched to a gene: 5. CDR3 coding DNA: TGCGCCAGCAGCTTGGGCGGCGGGGGTCCCGGGGAGCTGTTTTTT. This gives the protein CASSLGGGGPGELFF.

This rearrangement joins TRBV6-5 to TRBJ1-4; no clear D gene. Germline V gene lookup returns CDR1 MNHEY and CDR2 SVGAGI. V lost 6 bases and J 10 bases, leaving 18 bases between the germline ends. The CDR3 runs 14 residues. CDR3 nucleotides: TGTGCCAGCAGCCACCCGCAAAAGGGAGGAAAACTGTTTTTT. Translation gives CASSHPQKGGKLFF.

This chain links TRBV9 with TRBJ2-2; 7 bases agree with TRBD2. Trimming at V came to 4 bases and at J to 7 bases, leaving 10 bases not matched to a gene. This CDR3 comprises 15 residues. From germline, CDR1 is SGDLS and CDR2 YYNGEE. The CDR3 loop is CASSLTAGVGGELFF. CDR3 bases: TGTGCCAGCAGCCTAACGGCGGGGGTTGGCGGGGAGCTGTTTTTT.

CDR3 loop: CASSVDGTGKTGNTIYF. CDR3 in DNA: TGTGCCAGCAGCGTAGATGGGACAGGGAAGACTGGAAACACCATATATTTT. The V gene is TRBV9, the J gene TRBJ1-3; the match to TRBD1 covers 9 bases. The CDR3 loop spans 17 amino acids. The germline CDR1 and CDR2 sequences are SGDLS and YYNGEE. Germline trimming cut 0 bases from V and 2 bases from J; bases unmatched to any gene: 6.

V and J are TRBV7-9 and TRBJ2-5, with 8 bases identical to TRBD1. V gave up 6 bases and J gave up 4 bases; unmatched junction bases: 7. CDR3 length: 14 residues. Germline V CDR1 and CDR2: SEHNR, FQNEAQ (reference sequence). The CDR3 here is CASRKTGVAETQYF. In nucleotides, the CDR3 is TGTGCCAGCAGAAAGACAGGGGTGGCAGAGACCCAGTACTTC. The variable domain in full, with the rest retrieved from reference TRBV7-9 and TRBJ2-5, is DTGVSQNPRHKITKRGQNVTFRCDPISEHNRLYWYRQTLGQGPEFLTYFQNEAQLEKSRLLSDRFSAERPKGSFSTLEIQRTEQGDSAMYLCASRKTGVAETQYFGPGTRLLVL.

The V and J genes are TRBV30 and TRBJ2-4; D remains unclear. Trimming left V 0 bases short and J 8 bases short, with 14 bases between. Germline V gives CDR1 GTSNPN, CDR2 SVGIG (reference sequence). CDR3 length equals 14 residues. The DNA of the CDR3 is TGTGCCTGGAGTGTCGCTCGTGGCTTGGACATTCAGTACTTC. Translated: CAWSVARGLDIQYF.

The chain recombines TRBV25-1 with TRBJ1-2; 8 positions agree with TRBD1. With 1 base clipped from V and 6 bases from J, the junction kept 10 bases outside the gene matches. There are 16 residues in the CDR3. Germline CDR1 is MGHDK and CDR2 is SYGVNS. CDR3 amino acids: CASSELSGGVKDGYTF. The CDR3 DNA reads TGTGCCAGCAGTGAATTGTCAGGGGGCGTTAAGGATGGCTACACCTTC.

V gene TRBV4-2 combines with J gene TRBJ1-2, with no clear D. Germline V gene lookup returns CDR1 LGHNA and CDR2 YNFKEQ. V was cut by 1 base and J by 3 bases, with 12 bases left in between. CDR3 length: 15 residues. The CDR3 region has the DNA TGTGCCAGCAGCCAAGGGCTAGGCAGTCACTATGGCTACACCTTC. Translation gives CASSQGLGSHYGYTF.

The rearrangement links TRBV4-3 to TRBJ2-1, with 11 positions matching TRBD2. Germline values: CDR1 LGHNA, CDR2 YSLEER. Trimming removed 1 base from V and 6 bases from J; junction bases left unmatched: 2. The CDR3 is made up of 15 amino acids. The chain's CDR3 is CASSQGLAGGNEQFF. Here the CDR3 DNA reads TGCGCCAGCAGCCAAGGGCTAGCGGGAGGCAATGAGCAGTTCTTC.

This clone was detected only once. V gene TRBV4-3 combines with J gene TRBJ2-2; D call uncertain. V lost 0 bases to trimming and J lost 8 bases, with 4 bases between them. This CDR3 contains 12 residues. Per germline, CDR1 LGHNA and CDR2 YSLEER. The CDR3 loop reads CASSQDQGELFF. Written as DNA, the CDR3 is TGCGCCAGCAGCCAAGATCAAGGGGAGCTGTTTTTT.

The rearrangement links TRBV10-3 to TRBJ2-6; TRBD2 is a possible D gene (5 bases). V lost 11 bases, J lost 1 base, and 9 bases lay in between. The CDR3 length is 13 residues. The germline CDR1 and CDR2 sequences are ENHRY and SYGVKD. CDR3 in DNA: TGTGCCGCTTCGGGGTCTGGGGCCAACGTCCTGACTTTC. This translates into CAASGSGANVLTF.

J is TRBJ2-5 and V is TRBV2; D is perhaps TRBD2 (5 bases). Trimming removed 0 bases at V and 2 bases at J, with 7 bases between. Germline CDR1 SNHLY, CDR2 FYNNEI. The CDR3 loop spans 14 amino acids. The CDR3 sequence: CASSEARVQETQYF. The CDR3 bases are TGTGCCAGCAGTGAAGCGAGGGTTCAAGAGACCCAGTACTTC.

CDR3 DNA: TGTGCCAGCAGTTTTTACGCCGGGACAGGGGGAGAAAAACTGTTTTTT. Translated, it gives CASSFYAGTGGEKLFF. The chain links TRBV28 to TRBJ1-4, with 11 nucleotides matching TRBD1. CDR3 length equals 16 residues. The germline CDR1 and CDR2 sequences are MDHEN and SYDVKM. The ends lost 3 bases at V and 8 bases at J; junction bases unmatched: 8. Using reference TRBV28 and TRBJ1-4 for the parts outside the CDR3, the full variable domain is DVKVTQSSRYLVKRTGEKVFLECVQDMDHENMFWYRQDPGLGLRLIYFSYDVKMKEKGDIPEGYSVSREKKERFSLILESASTNQTSMYLCASSFYAGTGGEKLFFGSGTQLSVL.

The gene calls are TRBV5-1 and TRBJ1-5, with a weak D call TRBD1 (6 bases). CDR1 SGHRS and CDR2 YFSETQ come from the germline V gene. The CDR3 loop spans 14 amino acids. V lost 4 bases, J lost 4 bases, and 12 bases lay in between. DNA of the CDR3: TGCGCCAGCAGCCCAGGACAGCCTAATCAGCCCCAGCATTTT. This encodes CASSPGQPNQPQHF.

The V call is TRBV4-3, the J call TRBJ2-1, with a weak D call TRBD1 (6 bases). Trimming cost V 0 bases and J 10 bases, with 13 bases left between them. The germline V gene encodes CDR1 LGHNA and CDR2 YSLEER. The CDR3 spans 14 residues. The CDR3 coding sequence is TGCGCCAGCAGCCAAGACGTTTCCGGGACAGAGCAGTTCTTC. This sequence encodes CASSQDVSGTEQFF.

The rearrangement joins TRBV12-3 or TRBV12-4 to TRBJ2-1; tentatively, D is TRBD1 (5 bases). Trimming left V 3 bases short and J 5 bases short, with 8 bases between. CDR3 length: 13 residues. The CDR3 loop is CASSFLQDNEQFF. The CDR3 region has the DNA TGTGCCAGCAGTTTTTTACAGGACAATGAGCAGTTCTTC.

This sequence joins TRBV10-3 and TRBJ1-1; 8 nucleotides match TRBD1. This CDR3 region has 12 residues. V trimming: 10 bases; J trimming: 2 bases; junction bases outside the gene matches: 3. CDR1 and CDR2 from the germline V gene are ENHRY and SYGVKD. The CDR3 DNA reads as TGTGCCAGCCAGGGGGCCAACACTGAAGCTTTCTTT. Amino acid sequence: CASQGANTEAFF.